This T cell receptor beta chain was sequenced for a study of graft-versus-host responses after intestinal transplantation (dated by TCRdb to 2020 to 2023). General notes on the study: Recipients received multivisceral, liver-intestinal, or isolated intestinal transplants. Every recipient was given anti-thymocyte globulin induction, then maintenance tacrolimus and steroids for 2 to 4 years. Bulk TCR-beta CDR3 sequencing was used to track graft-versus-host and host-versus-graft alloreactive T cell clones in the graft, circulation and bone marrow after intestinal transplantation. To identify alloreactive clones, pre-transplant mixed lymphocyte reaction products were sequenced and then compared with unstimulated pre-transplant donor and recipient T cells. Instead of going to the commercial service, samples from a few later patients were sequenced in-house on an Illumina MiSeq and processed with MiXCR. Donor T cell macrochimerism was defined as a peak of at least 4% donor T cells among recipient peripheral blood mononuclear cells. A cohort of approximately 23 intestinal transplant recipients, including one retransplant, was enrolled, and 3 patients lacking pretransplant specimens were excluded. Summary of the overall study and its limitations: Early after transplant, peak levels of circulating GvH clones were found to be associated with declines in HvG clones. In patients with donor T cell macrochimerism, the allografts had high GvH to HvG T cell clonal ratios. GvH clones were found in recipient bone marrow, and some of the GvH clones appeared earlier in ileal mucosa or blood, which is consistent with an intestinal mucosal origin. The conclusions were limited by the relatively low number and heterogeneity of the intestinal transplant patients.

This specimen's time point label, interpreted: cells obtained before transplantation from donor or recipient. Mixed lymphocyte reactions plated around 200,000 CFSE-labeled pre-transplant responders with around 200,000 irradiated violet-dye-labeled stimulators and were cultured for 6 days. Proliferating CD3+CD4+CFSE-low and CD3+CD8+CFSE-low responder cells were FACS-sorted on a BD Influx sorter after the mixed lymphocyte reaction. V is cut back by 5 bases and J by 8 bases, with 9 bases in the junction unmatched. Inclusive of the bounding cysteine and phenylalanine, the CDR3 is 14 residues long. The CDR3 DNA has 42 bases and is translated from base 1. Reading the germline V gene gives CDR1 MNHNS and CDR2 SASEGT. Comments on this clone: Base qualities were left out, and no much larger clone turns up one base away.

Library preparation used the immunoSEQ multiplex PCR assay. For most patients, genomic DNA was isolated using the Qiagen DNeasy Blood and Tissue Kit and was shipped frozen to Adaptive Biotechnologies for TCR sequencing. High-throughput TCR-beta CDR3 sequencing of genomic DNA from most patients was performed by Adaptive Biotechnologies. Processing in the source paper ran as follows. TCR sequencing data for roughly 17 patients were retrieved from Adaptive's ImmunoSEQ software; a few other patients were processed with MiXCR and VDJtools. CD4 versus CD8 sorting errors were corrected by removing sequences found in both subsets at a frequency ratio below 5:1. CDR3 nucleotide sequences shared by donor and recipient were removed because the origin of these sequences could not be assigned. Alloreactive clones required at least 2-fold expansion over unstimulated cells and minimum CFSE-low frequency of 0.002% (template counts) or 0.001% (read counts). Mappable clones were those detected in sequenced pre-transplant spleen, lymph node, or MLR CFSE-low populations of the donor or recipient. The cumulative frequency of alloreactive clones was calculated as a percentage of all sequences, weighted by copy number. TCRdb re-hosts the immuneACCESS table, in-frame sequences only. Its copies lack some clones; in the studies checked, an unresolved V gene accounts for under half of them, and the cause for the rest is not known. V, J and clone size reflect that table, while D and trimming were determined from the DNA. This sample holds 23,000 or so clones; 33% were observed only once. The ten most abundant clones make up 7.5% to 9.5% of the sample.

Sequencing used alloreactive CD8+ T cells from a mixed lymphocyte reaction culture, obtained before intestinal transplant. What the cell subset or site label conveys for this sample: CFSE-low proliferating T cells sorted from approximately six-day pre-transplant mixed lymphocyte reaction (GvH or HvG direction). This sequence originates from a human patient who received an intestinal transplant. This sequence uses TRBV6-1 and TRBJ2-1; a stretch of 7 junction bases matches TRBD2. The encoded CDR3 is CASSSERGSDEQFF. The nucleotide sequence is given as TGTGCCAGCAGTTCCGAGCGGGGTAGCGATGAGCAGTTCTTC.